Below, 5 T cell receptor beta chains from the same sample are listed, as sequenced in a study of cytomegalovirus exposure and HLA in healthy donors. The PCR used 60 Vbeta and 13 Jbeta primers. The method was immunoSEQ multiplex PCR; TCRdb's version includes in-frame clones alone and lacks a portion of them. This table holds fewer than 250,000 clones, about four fifths found once. The sequenced sample consisted of PBMCs. These receptors were obtained from a man aged 35 to 55 in good health and CMV-seropositive.

V gene TRBV7-9 combines with J gene TRBJ2-1; TRBD2 agrees at 7 bases. The trim removed 4 bases at V and 3 bases at J, leaving 6 bases unmatched. CDR1 is SEHNR, CDR2 FQNEAQ, per germline (reference sequence). CDR3 length: 15 residues. CDR3 region: CASSSSSGLYNEQFF. CDR3 coding DNA: TGTGCCAGCAGCTCGTCTAGCGGCCTCTACAATGAGCAGTTCTTC. Filled out from reference TRBV7-9 and TRBJ2-1, the complete variable domain reads DTGVSQNPRHKITKRGQNVTFRCDPISEHNRLYWYRQTLGQGPEFLTYFQNEAQLEKSRLLSDRFSAERPKGSFSTLEIQRTEQGDSAMYLCASSSSSGLYNEQFFGPGTRLTVL.

This chain's CDR3 is CASIVEGRNEQFF. In DNA, the CDR3 is TGTGCCAGCATTGTTGAAGGGAGGAATGAGCAGTTCTTC. The rearrangement links TRBV2 to TRBJ2-1, with a possible D match to TRBD2 (6 bases). From germline, CDR1 is SNHLY and CDR2 FYNNEI. The CDR3 sequence is 13 residues long. The V and J ends lost 7 bases and 7 bases respectively, with 14 bases between them.

The rearrangement links TRBV7-9 to TRBJ1-2; 8 nucleotides match TRBD1. V trimming: 3 bases; J trimming: 4 bases; junction bases outside the gene matches: 4. From germline, CDR1 is SEHNR and CDR2 FQNEAQ (reference sequence). The CDR3 loop spans 14 amino acids. CDR3 region: CASSFPGTGYGYTF. Written as DNA, the CDR3 is TGTGCCAGCAGCTTCCCCGGGACAGGCTATGGCTACACCTTC.

The CDR3 reads CSVVTGQDYGYTF. CDR3 sequence (DNA): TGCAGCGTTGTAACCGGACAGGACTATGGCTACACCTTC. The chain employs TRBV29-1 and TRBJ1-2, with TRBD1 matching over 7 bases. Germline V lookup: CDR1 SQVTM, CDR2 ANQGSEA. The CDR3 has 13 residues. V dropped 4 bases and J dropped 3; count of bases not matched to a gene: 5.

V and J are TRBV27 and TRBJ1-5, with D hard to call. V was cut by 2 bases and J by 4 bases, with 12 bases left in between. The V gene's germline CDR1 is MNHEY and CDR2 SMNVEV (reference sequence). This CDR3 has 15 amino acids. Here the CDR3 DNA reads TGTGCCAGCAGTTTAGCGGCAGTGGGTAATCAGCCCCAGCATTTT. This sequence encodes CASSLAAVGNQPQHF.